This T cell receptor beta chain was recorded in a study of preoperative IRX-2 immunotherapy in early breast cancer. The CDR3 length is 15 residues. With 10 bases clipped from V and 2 bases from J, the junction kept 6 bases outside the gene matches. Germline V lookup: CDR1 MNHGY, CDR2 SAAAGT. The repertoire was sequenced with immunoSEQ multiplex PCR; TCRdb's copy has only in-frame clones and lacks some. The sample lists approximately 28,000 clones; roughly four fifths were seen once. Treatment of the sample: preoperative locoregional IRX-2 cytokine immunotherapy. The sample in question was lymph node tissue, obtained after IRX-2 immunotherapy. The rearrangement links TRBV6-8 to TRBJ2-6, with TRBD1 identical over 9 bases. This clonotype was sampled from a human donor with breast cancer. The CDR3 DNA follows: TGTGCCACCTTAACAGGGGGCGCTGGGGCCAACGTCCTGACTTTC. This gives the protein CATLTGGAGANVLTF.